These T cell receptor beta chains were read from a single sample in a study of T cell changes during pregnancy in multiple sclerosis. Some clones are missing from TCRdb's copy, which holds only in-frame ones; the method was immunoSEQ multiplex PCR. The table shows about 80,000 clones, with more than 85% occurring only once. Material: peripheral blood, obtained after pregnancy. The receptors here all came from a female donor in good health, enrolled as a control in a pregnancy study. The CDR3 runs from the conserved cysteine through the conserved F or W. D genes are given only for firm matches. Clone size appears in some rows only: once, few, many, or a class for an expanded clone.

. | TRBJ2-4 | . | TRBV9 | TGTGCCAGCAGCGTAGGCCTCAAGGGGGGGCCGAACATTCAGTACTTC | CASSVGLKGGPNIQYF
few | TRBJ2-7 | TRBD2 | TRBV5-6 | TGTGCCAGCAGCTTTTCGAGCGGGAGAGGGGCCTACGAGCAGTACTTC | CASSFSSGRGAYEQYF
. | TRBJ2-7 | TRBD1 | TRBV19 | TGTGCCAGTAGGGGGCCGGGACAGGGTTACGAGCAGTACTTC | CASRGPGQGYEQYF
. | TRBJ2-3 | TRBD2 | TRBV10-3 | TGTGCCATCAGTGCTAGCGGGGGGGCCACAGATACGCAGTATTTT | CAISASGGATDTQYF
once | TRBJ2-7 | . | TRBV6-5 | TGTGCCAGCAAACCCCAGACCCTGCCGAGGGGGTCCGAGTACTTC | CASKPQTLPRGSEYF
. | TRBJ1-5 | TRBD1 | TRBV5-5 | TGTGCCAGCAGCGCGACAGGGGCGTTAGGTCAGCCCCAGCATTTT | CASSATGALGQPQHF
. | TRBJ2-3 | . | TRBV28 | TGTGCCAGCAGCGGAAGGAATAGGCGGACAGATACGCAGTATTTT | CASSGRNRRTDTQYF
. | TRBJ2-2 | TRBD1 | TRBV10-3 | TGTGCCATCAGAGGACAGGGGAACGCCGGGGAGCTGTTTTTT | CAIRGQGNAGELFF
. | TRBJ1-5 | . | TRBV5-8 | TGTGCCAGCAGCTTGGCTCAGGGCAGGCAGCCCCAGCATTTT | CASSLAQGRQPQHF
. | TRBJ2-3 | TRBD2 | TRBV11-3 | TGTGCCAGCAGCTTGCGGGGGGGGTCCAGGGCGCAGTATTTT | CASSLRGGSRAQYF
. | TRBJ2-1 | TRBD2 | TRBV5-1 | TGCGCCAGCAGCGGGGGCTTGAGCGGGGGGGCAGATGAGCAGTTCTTC | CASSGGLSGGADEQFF
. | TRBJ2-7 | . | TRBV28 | TGTGCCAGCACCAGGGGAAGTCGATACGAGCAGTACTTC | CASTRGSRYEQYF
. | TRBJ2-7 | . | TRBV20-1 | TGCAGTGCTCTAGTAAACTACGAGCAGTACTTC | CSALVNYEQYF
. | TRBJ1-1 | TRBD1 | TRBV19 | TGTGCCAGTAGTCCCCTCCTCGGACAGGTTATGAACACTGAAGCTTTCTTT | CASSPLLGQVMNTEAFF
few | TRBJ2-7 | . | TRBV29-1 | TGCAGCGTTGCTACACTGACTTTTACCTACGAGCAGTACTTC | CSVATLTFTYEQYF
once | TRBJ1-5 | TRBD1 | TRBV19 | TGTGCCAGCGACAGGGGGAGCAATCAGCCCCAGCATTTT | CASDRGSNQPQHF
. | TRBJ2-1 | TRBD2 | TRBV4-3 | TGCGCCAGCAGCCAAGATCCCCCTACTAGCGGGAGGCACGTGTGGCAGTTCTTC | CASSQDPPTSGRHVWQFF
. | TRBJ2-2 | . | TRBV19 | TGTGCCAGTAGACTTAAAACCGGGACTCGGCCCGGGGAGCTGTTTTTT | CASRLKTGTRPGELFF
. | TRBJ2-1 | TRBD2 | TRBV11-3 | TGTGCCAGCAGCCCGGGAGGGTTCAGCTCCTACAATGAGCAGTTCTTC | CASSPGGFSSYNEQFF
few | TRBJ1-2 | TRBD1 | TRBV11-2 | TGTGCCAGCAGCCTCAGGACAGGGACGATGGGCTATGGCTACACCTTC | CASSLRTGTMGYGYTF
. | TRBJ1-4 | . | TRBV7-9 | TGTGCCAGCAGCTTAAATTTGTATAAACAGGGTCTCGGAGAAAAACTGTTTTTT | CASSLNLYKQGLGEKLFF
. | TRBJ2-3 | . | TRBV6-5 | TGTGCCAGCAGTTACTACCTACAGGCTGATACGCAGTATTTT | CASSYYLQADTQYF
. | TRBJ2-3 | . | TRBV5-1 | TGCGCCAGCAGCTTGGAAGGGACTAGCACAGATACGCAGTATTTT | CASSLEGTSTDTQYF
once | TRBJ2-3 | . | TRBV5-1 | TGCGCCAGCAGCTCCAAACGGGCAGATACGCAGTATTTT | CASSSKRADTQYF
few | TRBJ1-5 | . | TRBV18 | TGTGCCAGCTCACCAGCAGAAAATCAGCCCCAGCATTTT | CASSPAENQPQHF
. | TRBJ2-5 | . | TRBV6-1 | TGTGCCAGCAGCCCCTACCGTGGGGGGGCTCAGACCCAGTACTTC | CASSPYRGGAQTQYF
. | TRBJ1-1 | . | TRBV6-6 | TGTGCCAGCAGTTACCCGACACCTTTCCCTCAAGCTTTCTTT | CASSYPTPFPQAFF
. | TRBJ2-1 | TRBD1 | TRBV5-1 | TGCGCCAGCAGCTTGCGGGGACAGGGGGCGTCCAGCTCCTACAATGAGCAGTTCTTC | CASSLRGQGASSSYNEQFF
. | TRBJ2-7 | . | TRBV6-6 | TGTGCCAGCAGCCGGGTAGCGGACGGGTTTGAAGAGCAGTACTTC | CASSRVADGFEEQYF
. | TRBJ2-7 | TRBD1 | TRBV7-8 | TGTGCCAGCAGCCCTCCGGGACAGGTCTACGAGCAGTACTTC | CASSPPGQVYEQYF
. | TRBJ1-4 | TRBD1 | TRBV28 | TGTGCCAGCAGTTTATCTGGGACAGTTGACCAAGAAAAACTGTTTTTT | CASSLSGTVDQEKLFF
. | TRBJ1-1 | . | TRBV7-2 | TGTGCCAGCAGCTTGGGACAAGTGAACACTGAAGCTTTCTTT | CASSLGQVNTEAFF
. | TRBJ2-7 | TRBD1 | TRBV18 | TGTGCCAGCTCACCCCCCGGGACAGGGGGCTACTACGAGCAGTACTTC | CASSPPGTGGYYEQYF
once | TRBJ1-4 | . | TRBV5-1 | TGCGCCAGCAGCTTGGCTTCCAGGGGAGACCATGAAAAACTGTTTTTT | CASSLASRGDHEKLFF
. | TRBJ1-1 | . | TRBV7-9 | TGTGCCAGCAGCCAGGCGGGTACTGAAGCTTTCTTT | CASSQAGTEAFF
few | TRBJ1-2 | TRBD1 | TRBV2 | TGTGCCAGCAGTCCCCTAATCGGACAGGGCCCTAACTATGGCTACACCTTC | CASSPLIGQGPNYGYTF
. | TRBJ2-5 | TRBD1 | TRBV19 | TGTGCCAGTAGGACAGGGGGCGGAGAGACCCAGTACTTC | CASRTGGGETQYF
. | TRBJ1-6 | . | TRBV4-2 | TGTGCCAGCAGCCAAGAGATCCGAGGTCTGCCCCTCCACTTT | CASSQEIRGLPLHF
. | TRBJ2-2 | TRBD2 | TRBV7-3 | TGTGCCAGCAGCTCCGCGGGGGGGCGGGAGAGCGGGGAGCTGTTTTTT | CASSSAGGRESGELFF
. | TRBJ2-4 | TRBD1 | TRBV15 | TGTGCCACCAGCAGAGATCGGGGACAGGTTAGAATGGCCAAAAACATTCAGTACTTC | CATSRDRGQVRMAKNIQYF
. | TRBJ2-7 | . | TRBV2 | TGTGCCAGCAGTAACAGGGTCGAGCAGTACTTC | CASSNRVEQYF
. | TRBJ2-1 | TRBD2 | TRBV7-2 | TGTGCCAGCAGCAAACCGTCCAGCGGGAGGGAGCAGTTCTTC | CASSKPSSGREQFF
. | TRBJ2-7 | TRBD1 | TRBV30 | TGTGCCTGGAGTAGGGGGCTAGCCTACGAGCAGTACTTC | CAWSRGLAYEQYF
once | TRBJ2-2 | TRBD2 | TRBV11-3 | TGTGCCAGCAGTCAAGCGGGAGAGAACACCGGGGAGCTGTTTTTT | CASSQAGENTGELFF
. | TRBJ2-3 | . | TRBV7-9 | TGTGCCAGCAGCTTAGGAGCGACCACAGATACGCAGTATTTT | CASSLGATTDTQYF
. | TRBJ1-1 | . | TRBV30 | TGTGCCTGGAGGGGACTGGGACTTCCTGAAGCTTTCTTT | CAWRGLGLPEAFF
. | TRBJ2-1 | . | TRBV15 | TGTGCCACCAGCGCCAGGCCAGATCCGGGGAGGCAGTTCTTC | CATSARPDPGRQFF
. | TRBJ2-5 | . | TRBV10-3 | TGTGCCATCGGGAGGGGGGGCGGTGATGCAGAGACCCAGTACTTC | CAIGRGGGDAETQYF
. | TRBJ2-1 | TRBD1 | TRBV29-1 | TGCAGCCTGACCTCGGGACAGGGTTACAATGAGCAGTTCTTC | CSLTSGQGYNEQFF
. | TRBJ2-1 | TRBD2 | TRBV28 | TGTGCCAGCAGTTTATACAGCGGGGTCCCCTACAATGAGCAGTTCTTC | CASSLYSGVPYNEQFF
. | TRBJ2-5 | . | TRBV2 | TGTGCCTGGGGGGGCAGGGAAAAGACCCAGTACTTC | CAWGGREKTQYF
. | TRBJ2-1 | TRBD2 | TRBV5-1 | TGCGCCAGCGGACTAGCGGGGGCGGATGAGCAGTTCTTC | CASGLAGADEQFF
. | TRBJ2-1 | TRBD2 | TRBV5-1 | TGCGCCAGCAGCGATACCAGGACTAGCGTCAATGAGCAGTTCTTC | CASSDTRTSVNEQFF